This TCR beta chain was sequenced in a study of memory CD4+ T cells and cytomegalovirus serostatus. Per germline, CDR1 MNHEY and CDR2 SVGAGI. V trimming: 8 bases; J trimming: 3 bases; junction bases outside the gene matches: 8. The CDR3 is 15 residues long. Data came from immunoSEQ multiplex PCR; TCRdb stores just in-frame clones and leaves some out. The profile shows 50,000 to 65,000 clones, about three quarters of them singletons. Single viable CD3+CD4+CD8-CD45RO+ cells were sorted as the memory CD4+ T cells. The chain employs TRBV6-5 and TRBJ2-2; 8 bases agree with TRBD2. The sample comprised memory CD4+ T cells from blood. This receptor was obtained from an adult in good health and CMV-seropositive. The CDR3, as DNA: TGTGCCAGCCAGACGACTAGCGCCTACACCGGGGAGCTGTTTTTT. Translating it yields CASQTTSAYTGELFF.